This T cell receptor (beta chain) was captured by sequencing in a study of T cell responses to AZD1222 COVID-19 vaccine listed by TCRdb under 2021. At the level of the whole study: TCR sequencing was performed for roughly 240 trial participants, of whom 200 to 210 were given two doses of AZD1222 and roughly 25 were given two doses of MenACWY control vaccine. Trial participants were enrolled by age into subgroups of 18-55, 56-69 and 70-plus years, and roughly 150, 30 and 60 TCR-sequenced participants, respectively, were included in these subgroups.

The CDR3 regions of human TCRbeta chains were analyzed by immunosequencing. Per the authors' processing: TCRs in the repertoires were matched against a reference library of SARS-CoV-2-specific TCRs that had been generated with the MIRA antigen-specificity platform. Breadth meant the fraction of unique TCRs that were SARS-CoV-2-associated, whereas depth meant the fraction of total T cells that were SARS-CoV-2-associated. Using the MIRA data, each spike-specific TCR was mapped to the spike region that the TCR reacts to and placed in a CD4 or CD8 class. Log10-transformed breadth and depth values were compared by one-way ANOVA with Sidak's multiple comparisons tests. Drawn from immuneACCESS, this table holds only the in-frame rearrangements with V and J called that TCRdb kept. Clones are partly lost; checked studies trace under half to an unresolved V gene and leave the rest unexplained. Clonal size and the V and J genes are those of that table, whereas D and trimming came from the DNA. Recorded for this sample are roughly 180,000 clones; 91% of them occurred a single time. The top ten clones comprise over 1.5% of the sample.

Paper-wide results and their limitations: The whole spike protein was spanned by vaccine-associated CD4 TCRs, and dominant responses were seen in regions 160-218 and 743-854. The 56-69-year group was small, and its depth increase did not reach significance, likely because of low power. Because no day 14 peak-response samples were available, repertoires were characterized only after the peak T cell response. Conclusions about previously exposed vaccinees are limited, since just a handful of AZD1222 recipients were seropositive for SARS-CoV-2 at baseline. Participants were mostly white British, with more females than males. The authors suggested clonal diversity may have been underestimated. Epitopes outside the regions mutated in the B.1.351 and B.1.1.7 variants were reportedly recognized by nearly half of the unique spike-specific TCRs. A significant rise in spike-specific TCR breadth and depth was observed after two AZD1222 doses relative to day 0 and relative to MenACWY recipients.

Compared with germline, V lacks 0 bases and J lacks 0 bases; bases without a gene match: 4. The CDR3 spans 18 residues, from the cysteine through the phenylalanine. Only CDR3 DNA is held: 54 bases, read in frame from base 1. Per the germline V gene, KGHSH is the CDR1 and LQKENI is the CDR2. As to this clone: The specificity of this receptor is unknown. Base qualities are not recorded, but no much larger clone differs from it by a single base.

Sample time point, as interpreted from the label and publication: about 28 days (+/-7) after the second vaccine dose. Because spike-specific TCR depth and breadth did not differ between the two schedules, AZD1222 recipients who got a second dose at roughly 4 weeks were pooled with those who got a second dose at roughly 12 weeks. Vaccinee samples were obtained from the UK trials COV001 and COV002, which included a single-blind randomized controlled phase 2/3 trial of AZD1222 (ChAdOx1 nCoV-19) in healthy adults. Trial participant PBMC samples were collected at day 0 and day 28 after the second dose for TCRbeta chain sequencing.

The starting material was peripheral blood, obtained 28 days after the second AZD1222 dose. The sequence was collected from an adult who received the AZD1222 COVID-19 vaccine. The chain links TRBV18 with TRBJ2-6; 8 central bases correspond to TRBD2. CDR3 sequence: CASSPPGGRLSGANVLTF. The nucleotide sequence is TGTGCCAGCTCACCACCGGGCGGGAGGCTCTCTGGGGCCAACGTCCTGACTTTC.